This entry lists 21 T cell receptor beta chains sequenced from one sample in a study of T cell responses to AZD1222 COVID-19 vaccine. The method was immunoSEQ multiplex PCR; TCRdb's version includes in-frame clones alone and lacks a portion of them. This table has over 150,000 clones, over 75% appearing once. The material was peripheral blood, obtained on day 0 of AZD1222 vaccination. Every receptor here comes from an adult in good health.

The chain combines TRBV25-1 with TRBJ1-2; D remains unclear. The CDR3 sequence is 13 residues long. Germline CDR1 and CDR2: MGHDK and SYGVNS. Trimming removed 8 bases from V and 4 bases from J, with 14 bases in between. As DNA, the CDR3 is TGTGCCAGCGGGGAGACGGGATTCTATGGCTACACCTTC. Protein product: CASGETGFYGYTF.

V is TRBV6-5 and J is TRBJ2-7, with D tentatively TRBD2 (5 bases). Trimming stripped 3 bases from V and 7 bases from J, with 13 bases between. CDR3 length equals 13 residues. Germline CDR1 reads MNHEY; CDR2 reads SVGAGI. CDR3 residues: CASSYVTTGEQYF. The DNA of the CDR3 is TGTGCCAGCAGTTATGTCACTACGGGGGAGCAGTACTTC.

The chain has TRBV27 and TRBJ1-3, with D uncertain. Per the germline V gene, CDR1 is MNHEY and CDR2 is SMNVEV (reference sequence). The CDR3 loop spans 12 amino acids. The V end was cut by 7 bases, the J end by 0 bases, with 4 bases between. The CDR3 nucleotides are TGTGCCAGCAAGAGCTCTGGAAACACCATATATTTT. Its protein product is CASKSSGNTIYF.

The rearrangement joins TRBV13 to TRBJ1-1; weak D call: TRBD1 (6 bases). Trimming pared 6 bases from V and 5 bases from J, leaving 16 bases between. The CDR3 extends over 14 amino acids. Germline loops: CDR1 PRHDT, CDR2 FYEKMQ (reference sequence). CDR3 amino acids: CASSLPTQGTEAFF. Written as DNA, the CDR3 is TGTGCCAGCAGTTTGCCAACTCAGGGGACTGAAGCTTTCTTT. Full variable domain (rest looked up from reference TRBV13 and TRBJ1-1): AAGVIQSPRHLIKEKRETATLKCYPIPRHDTVYWYQQGPGQDPQFLISFYEKMQSDKGSIPDRFSAQQFSDYHSELNMSSLELGDSALYFCASSLPTQGTEAFFGQGTRLTVV.

The J gene is TRBJ2-2, the V gene TRBV11-3; 8 positions match TRBD2. There are 16 residues in the CDR3. Germline CDR1 is SGHNT and CDR2 is YENEEA. V gave up 4 bases and J gave up 0 bases; unmatched junction bases: 4. The CDR3 region is CASSSAGGANTGELFF. The CDR3 nucleotides are TGTGCCAGCAGCTCGGCCGGGGGGGCGAACACCGGGGAGCTGTTTTTT.

In this sample, this clone turned up once. V gene TRBV6-2 or TRBV6-3 combines with J gene TRBJ1-2; D is ambiguous. Germline CDR1 MNHEY, CDR2 SVGEGT. With 0 bases removed from V and 3 bases from J, the gap between germline ends came to 11 bases. This CDR3 has 15 amino acids. The CDR3 here is CASSYSPGGDYGYTF. The DNA of the CDR3 is TGTGCCAGCAGTTACTCTCCCGGCGGGGACTATGGCTACACCTTC.

The CDR3 is CATSAGGVGTDTQYF. CDR3 nucleotide sequence: TGTGCCACCAGTGCGGGGGGCGTGGGAACAGATACGCAGTATTTT. V gene TRBV24-1 combines with J gene TRBJ2-3; TRBD2 is a possible D gene (7 bases). V was shortened by 5 bases and J by 3 bases, with 14 bases between the two germline ends. The germline CDR1 and CDR2 sequences are KGHDR and SFDVKD. This CDR3 spans 15 amino acids.

About this clone itself: Other DNA sequences of this sample code for an identical CDR3. The V and J genes are TRBV7-2 and TRBJ1-6, with a weak D call TRBD1 (5 bases). The germline V gene has CDR1 SGHTA and CDR2 FQGNSA. This CDR3 contains 13 residues. Between the trimmed V and J ends, which lost 1 base and 10 bases, there was a span of 8 bases. The CDR3 sequence: CASSLGGGSPLHF. The CDR3 DNA reads TGTGCCAGCAGCTTAGGGGGGGGGTCACCCCTCCACTTT. Full variable domain (remainder filled in from reference TRBV7-2 and TRBJ1-6): GAGVSQSPSNKVTEKGKDVELRCDPISGHTALYWYRQSLGQGLEFLIYFQGNSAPDKSGLPSDRFSAERTGGSVSTLTIQRTQQEDSAVYLCASSLGGGSPLHFGNGTRLTVT.

This chain links TRBV4-3 with TRBJ2-1; 9 bases align to TRBD1. CDR1 LGHNA and CDR2 YSLEER come from the germline V gene. The CDR3 contains 17 residues. Trimming took 3 bases from V and 0 from J; bases not matched to a gene: 6. The CDR3 nucleotides read TGCGCCAGCAGCCAGGCGGACAGGGGAAGCTCCTACAATGAGCAGTTCTTC. Protein sequence: CASSQADRGSSYNEQFF.

V and J are TRBV5-6 and TRBJ2-2; TRBD1 matches 8 bases. This CDR3 spans 16 amino acids. Trimming removed 3 bases from V and 1 base from J; junction bases left unmatched: 5. Germline CDR1 and CDR2: SGHDT and YYEEEE. The CDR3 spells CASSSRRGLNTGELFF. CDR3 sequence (DNA): TGTGCCAGCAGCTCTCGCAGGGGGCTGAACACCGGGGAGCTGTTTTTT.

The genes are TRBV27 and TRBJ1-2, with TRBD1 identical over 8 bases. Losses at the gene ends were 6 bases for V and 6 bases for J; bases not matched to a gene: 6. The CDR3 consists of 13 residues. Germline lookup yields CDR1 MNHEY and CDR2 SMNVEV (reference sequence). The CDR3 nucleotides are TGTGCCAGCAGCCGGACAGGGATTAATGGCTACACCTTC. As protein: CASSRTGINGYTF.

The V gene is TRBV21-1, the J gene TRBJ1-5; the tabulated D call, TRBD1, remains unverified against the DNA. TRBV21-1 is reported as a pseudogene. The CDR3 spans 15 residues. CDR3 protein: CASSNQCYSNQPQHF. CDR3 in DNA: TGTGCCAGCAGCAATCAGTGTTATAGCAATCAGCCCCAGCATTTT.

This chain joins TRBV2 and TRBJ2-2, with TRBD1 matching over 9 bases. V was pared by 8 bases and J by 4 bases, with 8 bases of the junction left unmatched. The germline CDR1 and CDR2 sequences are SNHLY and FYNNEI. The CDR3 length is 15 residues. Written as DNA, the CDR3 is TGTGCCAGCGGGGAACAGGGGGCAACCACCGGGGAGCTGTTTTTT. Translating it yields CASGEQGATTGELFF.

The chain uses TRBV3-1 (or the pseudogene TRBV3-2) and TRBJ2-7; weak D call: TRBD2 (5 bases). This CDR3 has 15 amino acids. Germline V CDR1 and CDR2: LGHDT, YNNKEL (reference sequence). V lost 0 bases and J lost 4, with 13 bases in between. CDR3 amino acids: CASSQDGGGRYEQYF. CDR3 nucleotides: TGTGCCAGCAGCCAAGATGGAGGTGGTCGTTACGAGCAGTACTTC.

The rearrangement links TRBV7-2 to TRBJ1-1, with D unclear. V lost 0 bases to trimming and J lost 1 base, with 6 bases between them. The CDR3 spans 14 residues. Per the germline V gene, CDR1 is SGHTA and CDR2 is FQGNSA. CDR3: CASSLASTNTEAFF. As DNA, the CDR3 is TGTGCCAGCAGCTTAGCATCGACGAACACTGAAGCTTTCTTT.

V and J are TRBV15 and TRBJ1-1; tentatively, D is TRBD1 (6 bases). The CDR3 is 15 amino acids. The ends were cut back, 0 bases at V and 1 base at J, with 9 bases in the middle. Per the germline V gene, CDR1 is LNHNV and CDR2 is YYDKDF (reference sequence). The CDR3 DNA sequence: TGTGCCACCAGCAGAGATTTCAGGGGGAACACTGAAGCTTTCTTT. Its translation is CATSRDFRGNTEAFF.

The V and J genes are TRBV5-6 and TRBJ2-3; 9 bases are shared with TRBD1. Germline V CDR1 and CDR2: SGHDT, YYEEEE. Unmatched junction bases numbered 16, after V lost 4 bases and J lost 1 base. The CDR3 loop spans 19 amino acids. The CDR3 sequence: CASSPVPGQGARGTDTQYF. The CDR3 region has the DNA TGTGCCAGCAGCCCCGTCCCGGGACAGGGAGCGAGGGGCACAGATACGCAGTATTTT.

The chain uses TRBV19 and TRBJ2-3; the D is unclear. V was cut by 5 bases and J by 2 bases, with 2 bases left in between. Germline-derived CDR1 and CDR2 are LNHDA and SQIVND (reference sequence). The CDR3 has 11 amino acids. The CDR3 DNA is TGTGCCAGTAGTTTCACAGATACGCAGTATTTT. Protein: CASSFTDTQYF.

The chain is built from TRBV2 and TRBJ1-5; D might be TRBD1 (6 bases). The CDR3 consists of 13 residues. V dropped 8 bases and J dropped 3 bases, with 11 bases sitting between them. CDR1 and CDR2 from the germline V gene are SNHLY and FYNNEI. CDR3 sequence (DNA): TGTGCCAGCGGGGGGGGCTCCAATCAGCCCCAGCATTTT. It translates to CASGGGSNQPQHF.

This rearrangement joins TRBV13 to TRBJ2-1, with D possibly matching TRBD1 (6 bases). Germline assignment: CDR1 PRHDT and CDR2 FYEKMQ (reference sequence). This CDR3 has 18 residues. The V gene lost 5 bases and the J gene lost 3 bases, with 23 bases spanning the gap. The CDR3 protein is CASSRNPPGQQGYNEQFF. The CDR3 bases are TGTGCCAGCAGCCGAAACCCCCCGGGACAACAGGGCTACAATGAGCAGTTCTTC.

This chain connects TRBV5-1 to TRBJ2-7; D not resolved. CDR3 length: 14 amino acids. Germline V gene lookup returns CDR1 SGHRS and CDR2 YFSETQ. Trimming took 7 bases from V and 2 from J, leaving 16 bases between them. The CDR3 is CASPLRLETYEQYF. The CDR3 nucleotides read TGCGCCAGCCCTCTACGTCTAGAAACCTACGAGCAGTACTTC.